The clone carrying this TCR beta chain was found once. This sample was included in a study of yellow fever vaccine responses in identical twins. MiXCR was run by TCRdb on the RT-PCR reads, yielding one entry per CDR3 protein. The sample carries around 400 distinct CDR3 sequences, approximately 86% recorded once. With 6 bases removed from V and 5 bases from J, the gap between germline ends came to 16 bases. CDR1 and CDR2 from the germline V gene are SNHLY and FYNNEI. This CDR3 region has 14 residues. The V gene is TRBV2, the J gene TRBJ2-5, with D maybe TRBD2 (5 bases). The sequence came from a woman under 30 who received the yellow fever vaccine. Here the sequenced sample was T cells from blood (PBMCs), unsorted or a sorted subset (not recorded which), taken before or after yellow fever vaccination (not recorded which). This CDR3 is CASRGPSTGETQYF. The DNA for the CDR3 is TGTGCCAGCAGAGGACCGTCCACGGGGGAGACCCAGTACTTC.